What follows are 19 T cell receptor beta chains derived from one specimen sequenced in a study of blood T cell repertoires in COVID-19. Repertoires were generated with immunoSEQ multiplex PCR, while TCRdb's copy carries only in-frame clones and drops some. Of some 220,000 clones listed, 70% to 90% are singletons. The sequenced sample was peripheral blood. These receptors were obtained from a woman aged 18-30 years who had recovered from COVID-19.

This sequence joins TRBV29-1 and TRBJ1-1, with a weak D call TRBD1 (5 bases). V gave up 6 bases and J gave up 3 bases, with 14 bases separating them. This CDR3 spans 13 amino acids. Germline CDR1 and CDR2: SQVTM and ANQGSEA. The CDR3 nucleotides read TGCAGCGTGGGGGTGGCGGGGGACACTGAAGCTTTCTTT. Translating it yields CSVGVAGDTEAFF.

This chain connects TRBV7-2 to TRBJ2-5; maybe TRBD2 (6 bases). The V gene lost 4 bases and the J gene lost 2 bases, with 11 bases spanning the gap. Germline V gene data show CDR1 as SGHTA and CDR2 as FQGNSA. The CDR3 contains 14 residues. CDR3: CASSYLTSQETQYF. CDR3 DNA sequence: TGTGCCAGCAGCTACTTGACTAGTCAAGAGACCCAGTACTTC.

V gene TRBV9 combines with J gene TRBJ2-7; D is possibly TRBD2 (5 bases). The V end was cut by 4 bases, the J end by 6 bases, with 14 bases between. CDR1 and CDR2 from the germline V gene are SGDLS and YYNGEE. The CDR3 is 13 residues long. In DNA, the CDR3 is TGTGCCAGCAGCCCGGGAACAACCCTCGAGCAGTACTTC. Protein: CASSPGTTLEQYF.

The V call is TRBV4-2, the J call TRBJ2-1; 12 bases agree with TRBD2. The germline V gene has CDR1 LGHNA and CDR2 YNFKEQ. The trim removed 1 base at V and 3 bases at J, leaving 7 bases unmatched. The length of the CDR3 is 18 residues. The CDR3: CASSQATASGRVYNEQFF. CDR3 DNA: TGTGCCAGCAGCCAAGCTACGGCTAGCGGGAGGGTCTACAATGAGCAGTTCTTC.

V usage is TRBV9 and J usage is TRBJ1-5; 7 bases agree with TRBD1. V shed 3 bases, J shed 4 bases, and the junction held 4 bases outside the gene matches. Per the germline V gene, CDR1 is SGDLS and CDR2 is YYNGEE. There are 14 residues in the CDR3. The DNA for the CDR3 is TGTGCCAGCAGCGCATCGACAGGGAATCAGCCCCAGCATTTT. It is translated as CASSASTGNQPQHF.

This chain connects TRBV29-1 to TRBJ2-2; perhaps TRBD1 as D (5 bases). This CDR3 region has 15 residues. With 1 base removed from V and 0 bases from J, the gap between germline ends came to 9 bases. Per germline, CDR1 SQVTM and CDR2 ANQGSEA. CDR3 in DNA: TGCAGCGTTGAAGGAGACAGCGCGAACACCGGGGAGCTGTTTTTT. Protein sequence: CSVEGDSANTGELFF.

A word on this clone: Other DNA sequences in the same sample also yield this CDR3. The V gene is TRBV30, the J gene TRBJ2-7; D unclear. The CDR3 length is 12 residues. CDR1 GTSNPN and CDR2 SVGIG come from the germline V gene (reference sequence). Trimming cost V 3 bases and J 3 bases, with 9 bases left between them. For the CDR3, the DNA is TGTGCCTGGAGGCCCTATTTCTACGAGCAGTACTTC. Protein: CAWRPYFYEQYF.

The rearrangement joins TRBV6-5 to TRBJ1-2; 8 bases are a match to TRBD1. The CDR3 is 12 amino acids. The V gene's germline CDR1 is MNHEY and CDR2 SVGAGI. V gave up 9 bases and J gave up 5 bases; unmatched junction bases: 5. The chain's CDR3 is CASLDRVYGYTF. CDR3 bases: TGTGCCAGTTTGGACAGGGTTTATGGCTACACCTTC.

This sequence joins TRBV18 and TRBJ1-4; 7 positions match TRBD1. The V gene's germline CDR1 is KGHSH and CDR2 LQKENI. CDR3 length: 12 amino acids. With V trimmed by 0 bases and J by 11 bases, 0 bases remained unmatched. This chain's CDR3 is CASSPPGQKLFF. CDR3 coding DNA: TGTGCCAGCTCACCACCGGGACAGAAACTGTTTTTT.

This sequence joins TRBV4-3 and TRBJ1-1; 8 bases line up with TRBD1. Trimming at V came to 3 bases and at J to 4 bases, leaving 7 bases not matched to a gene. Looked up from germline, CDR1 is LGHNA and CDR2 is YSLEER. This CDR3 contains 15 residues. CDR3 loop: CASSHDRGGATEAFF. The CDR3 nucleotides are TGCGCCAGCAGCCATGACAGGGGAGGTGCCACTGAAGCTTTCTTT.

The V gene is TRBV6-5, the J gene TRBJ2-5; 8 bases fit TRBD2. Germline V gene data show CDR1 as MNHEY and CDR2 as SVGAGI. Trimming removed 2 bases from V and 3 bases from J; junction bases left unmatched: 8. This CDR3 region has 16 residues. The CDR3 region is CASSYRTTSAKETQYF. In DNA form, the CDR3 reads TGTGCCAGCAGTTACCGGACGACTAGCGCTAAAGAGACCCAGTACTTC.

Here the CDR3 DNA reads TGTGCCAGCAGCCAAGGAGCGGGCCCGTTCTACGAGCAGTACTTC. Encoded protein: CASSQGAGPFYEQYF. V gene TRBV3-1 (or the pseudogene TRBV3-2) combines with J gene TRBJ2-7, with D possibly being TRBD2 (6 bases). Germline CDR1 and CDR2: LGHDT and YNNKEL (reference sequence). The CDR3 sequence is 15 residues long. Trimming took off 1 base at V and 3 bases at J, with 13 bases between the two ends.

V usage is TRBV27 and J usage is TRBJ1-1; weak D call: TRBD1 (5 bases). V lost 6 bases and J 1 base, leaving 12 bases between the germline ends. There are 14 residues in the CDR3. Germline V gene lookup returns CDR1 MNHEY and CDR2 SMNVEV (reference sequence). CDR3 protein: CASSFPRENTEAFF. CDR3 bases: TGTGCCAGCAGCTTCCCCAGGGAGAACACTGAAGCTTTCTTT.

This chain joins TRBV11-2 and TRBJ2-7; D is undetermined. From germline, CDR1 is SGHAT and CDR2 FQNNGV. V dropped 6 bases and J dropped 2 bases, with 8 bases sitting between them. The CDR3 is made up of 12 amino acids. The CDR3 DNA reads TGTGCCAGCAGTCCCCGGGCCTACGAGCAGTACTTC. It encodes CASSPRAYEQYF.

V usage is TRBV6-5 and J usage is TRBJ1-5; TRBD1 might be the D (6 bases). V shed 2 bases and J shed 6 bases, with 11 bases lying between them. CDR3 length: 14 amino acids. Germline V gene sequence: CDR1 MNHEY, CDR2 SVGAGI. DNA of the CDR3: TGTGCCAGCAGTTACGGGCAGGGGAGTCAGCCCCAGCATTTT. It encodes CASSYGQGSQPQHF.

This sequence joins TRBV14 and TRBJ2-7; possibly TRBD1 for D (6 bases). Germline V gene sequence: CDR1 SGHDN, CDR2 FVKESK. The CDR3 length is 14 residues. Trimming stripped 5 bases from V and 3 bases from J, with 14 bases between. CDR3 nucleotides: TGTGCCAGCAGCTCCACGGGACACAGCTACGAGCAGTACTTC. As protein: CASSSTGHSYEQYF.

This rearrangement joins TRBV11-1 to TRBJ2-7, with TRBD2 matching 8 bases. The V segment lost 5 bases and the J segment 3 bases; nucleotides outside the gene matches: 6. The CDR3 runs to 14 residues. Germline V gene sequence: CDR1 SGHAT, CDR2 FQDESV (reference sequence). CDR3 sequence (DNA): TGTGCCAGCAGCCCGACTAGCGCCAGCTACGAGCAGTACTTC. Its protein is CASSPTSASYEQYF.

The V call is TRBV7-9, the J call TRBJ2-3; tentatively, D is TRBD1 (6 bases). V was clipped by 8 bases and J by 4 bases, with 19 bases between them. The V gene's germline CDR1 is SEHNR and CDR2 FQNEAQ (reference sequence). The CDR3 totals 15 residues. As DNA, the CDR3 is TGTGCCAGCCACCAACAGGGTTTTAGAGCAGATACGCAGTATTTT. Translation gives CASHQQGFRADTQYF.

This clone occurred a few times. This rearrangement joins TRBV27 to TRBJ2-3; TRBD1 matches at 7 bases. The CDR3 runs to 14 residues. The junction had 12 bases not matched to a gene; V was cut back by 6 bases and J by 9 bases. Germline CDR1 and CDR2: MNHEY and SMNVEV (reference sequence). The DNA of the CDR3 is TGTGCCAGCAGCTATCCAGGAGGACAGGAGACGCAGTATTTT. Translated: CASSYPGGQETQYF.